This is a list of T cell receptor beta chains from one sample in a study of blood T cell repertoires in COVID-19. Sequenced by immunoSEQ multiplex PCR; TCRdb stores in-frame clones only, minus some. The repertoire holds 150,000 to 200,000 clones, with roughly 80% as singletons. The specimen was peripheral blood. These receptors originate from a man aged 55 to 69 with active or convalescent COVID-19. The CDR3 runs from the conserved cysteine through the conserved F or W. A D gene is named only where the DNA matches it firmly. Expanded clones get a size class; other rows say once, few or many, or leave the size out.

j_gene	abundance	d_gene	v_gene	CDR3aa	CDR3nt
TRBJ1-3	-	TRBD1	TRBV5-1	CASSGGQGSPGNTIYF	TGCGCCAGCAGCGGGGGACAGGGGAGCCCTGGAAACACCATATATTTT
TRBJ1-6	few	-	TRBV3-1/TRBV3-2	CASSLGRRGSPLHF	TGTGCCAGCAGCCTCGGACGGAGGGGTTCACCCCTCCACTTT
TRBJ2-3	once	-	TRBV14	CASSQARASGTDTQYF	TGTGCCAGCAGCCAAGCCCGGGCTAGCGGCACAGATACGCAGTATTTT
TRBJ1-3	-	-	TRBV9	CASSARQMNTIYF	TGTGCCAGCAGCGCCCGACAGATGAACACCATATATTTT
TRBJ1-1	-	TRBD1	TRBV7-2	CASGSGGSEAFF	TGTGCCAGCGGGTCAGGGGGATCTGAAGCTTTCTTT
TRBJ2-3	-	-	TRBV15	CATSSPFTDTQYF	TGTGCCACCAGCAGTCCCTTCACAGATACGCAGTATTTT
TRBJ2-5	-	TRBD1	TRBV6-6	CASSYSTGQGRETQYF	TGTGCCAGCAGTTACTCGACGGGACAGGGTAGAGAGACCCAGTACTTC
TRBJ1-5	-	-	TRBV6-6	CASTQSNQPQHF	TGTGCCAGCACCCAGAGCAATCAGCCCCAGCATTTT
TRBJ2-1	-	TRBD2	TRBV24-1	CATSGTSGRARNEQFF	TGTGCCACCAGCGGGACTAGCGGGAGGGCAAGGAATGAGCAGTTCTTC
TRBJ1-2	-	-	TRBV3-1/TRBV3-2	CASSPTGHNYGYTF	TGTGCCAGCAGTCCCACAGGGCATAACTATGGCTACACCTTC
TRBJ2-1	-	TRBD2	TRBV19	CASMGGPSSYNEQFF	TGTGCCAGCATGGGAGGGCCCAGCTCCTACAATGAGCAGTTCTTC
TRBJ2-6	-	TRBD1	TRBV5-1	CASSRDRGSGANVLTF	TGCGCCAGCAGTCGGGACAGGGGTTCTGGGGCCAACGTCCTGACTTTC
TRBJ1-5	-	TRBD1	TRBV19	CASSIGGGQGTGNQPQHF	TGTGCCAGTAGTATAGGGGGAGGACAGGGTACGGGAAATCAGCCCCAGCATTTT
TRBJ1-2	-	TRBD1	TRBV28	CASVRQGIGGYTF	TGTGCCAGCGTTAGACAGGGAATTGGGGGCTACACCTTC